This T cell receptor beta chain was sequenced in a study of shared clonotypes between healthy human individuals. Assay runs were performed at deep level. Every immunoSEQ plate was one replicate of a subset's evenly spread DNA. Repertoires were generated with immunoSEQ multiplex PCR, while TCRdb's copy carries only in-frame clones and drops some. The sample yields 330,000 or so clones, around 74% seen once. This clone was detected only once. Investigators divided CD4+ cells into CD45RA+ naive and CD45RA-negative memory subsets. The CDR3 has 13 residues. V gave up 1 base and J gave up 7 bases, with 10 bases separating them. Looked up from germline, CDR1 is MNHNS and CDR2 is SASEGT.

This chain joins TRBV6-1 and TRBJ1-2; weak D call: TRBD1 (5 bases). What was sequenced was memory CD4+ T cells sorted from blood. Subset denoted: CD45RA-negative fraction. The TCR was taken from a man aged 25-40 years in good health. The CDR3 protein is CASSEDRTGGYTF. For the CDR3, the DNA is TGTGCCAGCAGTGAAGACAGGACGGGTGGCTACACCTTC.